Presented here are 30 T cell receptor beta chains from one specimen sequenced in a study of shared clonotypes between healthy human individuals. The method was immunoSEQ multiplex PCR; TCRdb's version includes in-frame clones alone and lacks a portion of them. The table lists 300,000 or so clones, approximately 79% of them singletons, with about a tenth in the top ten. The sequencing sample was made of memory CD4+ T cells sorted from blood. Subset indicated: CD45RA-negative fraction. The receptors were gathered from a man aged 25 to 40 in good health.

V and J are TRBV29-1 and TRBJ1-1, with D uncertain. Trimming removed 2 bases at V and 1 base at J, with 2 bases between. Germline CDR1 SQVTM, CDR2 ANQGSEA. This CDR3 region has 11 residues. The CDR3 DNA reads as TGCAGCGTTGAACGGAACACTGAAGCTTTCTTT. Encoded protein: CSVERNTEAFF.

The V call is TRBV6-5, the J call TRBJ1-5, with 7 bases aligning to TRBD1. CDR3 size: 13 residues. J lost 3 bases, V lost 6 bases, and 2 bases had no gene match. Germline V gene data show CDR1 as MNHEY and CDR2 as SVGAGI. CDR3 sequence (DNA): TGTGCCAGCAGGGGGACAGTCAATCAGCCCCAGCATTTT. It translates to CASRGTVNQPQHF.

This clone was recorded a few times. The chain employs TRBV2 and TRBJ2-5; D is unclear. V was shortened by 8 bases and J by 5 bases, with 12 bases between the two germline ends. Germline CDR1 SNHLY, CDR2 FYNNEI. This CDR3 region has 12 residues. CDR3 nucleotides: TGTGCCAGCCAAGCAAGTTCGGAGACCCAGTACTTC. Protein sequence: CASQASSETQYF.

This chain links TRBV10-1 with TRBJ2-1; 7 bases align to TRBD2. This CDR3 contains 14 residues. CDR1 and CDR2 (germline): WNHNN, SYGVQD (reference sequence). Losses at the gene ends were 5 bases for V and 8 bases for J; bases not matched to a gene: 9. CDR3 loop: CASSPGGMKDEQFF. CDR3 nucleotide sequence: TGCGCCAGCAGTCCCGGGGGGATGAAGGATGAGCAGTTCTTC.

In DNA form, the CDR3 reads TGTGCCAGCAGCTTAGAACGTGGGTTGGCGGTCACTGAAGCTTTCTTT. It is translated as CASSLERGLAVTEAFF. The chain recombines TRBV7-9 with TRBJ1-1; no firm D call. The CDR3 is 16 residues long. V dropped 1 base and J dropped 4 bases, with 16 bases sitting between them. Per germline, CDR1 SEHNR and CDR2 FQNEAQ (reference sequence).

This chain joins TRBV29-1 and TRBJ2-3, with D perhaps being TRBD1 or TRBD2 (5 bases each). The CDR3 contains 14 residues. The V end was cut by 3 bases, the J end by 3 bases, with 13 bases between. CDR1 is SQVTM, CDR2 ANQGSEA, per germline. CDR3 nucleotide sequence: TGCAGCGTTGACTGGGGGTCCCCAACAGATACGCAGTATTTT. It codes for CSVDWGSPTDTQYF.

The chain couples TRBV10-3 to TRBJ2-1; TRBD1 matches at 9 bases. V trimming: 7 bases; J trimming: 5 bases; junction bases outside the gene matches: 6. This CDR3 spans 14 amino acids. Germline V gene sequence: CDR1 ENHRY, CDR2 SYGVKD. The CDR3 bases are TGTGCCATCATGGGGGACAGGGATAACAATGAGCAGTTCTTC. Translation gives CAIMGDRDNNEQFF.

The chain has TRBV28 and TRBJ2-1; D is unclear. Germline CDR1 is MDHEN and CDR2 is SYDVKM. This CDR3 is 14 amino acids long. Trimming removed 7 bases from V and 2 bases from J, with 12 bases in between. The CDR3 DNA is TGTGCCAGCAAGGTGCGAGGCCCCTACAATGAGCAGTTCTTC. Translation gives CASKVRGPYNEQFF.

V is TRBV19 and J is TRBJ1-5; no clear D. V lost 2 bases to trimming and J lost 5 bases, with 13 bases between them. This CDR3 is 15 amino acids long. Germline V gene sequence: CDR1 LNHDA, CDR2 SQIVND (reference sequence). As DNA, the CDR3 is TGTGCCAGTAGTATATCGAACACACACCATCAGCCCCAGCATTTT. Translated, it gives CASSISNTHHQPQHF.

This clone was seen only a few times. The rearrangement links TRBV7-2 to TRBJ1-1, with 7 bases aligning to TRBD1. Germline V gene data show CDR1 as SGHTA and CDR2 as FQGNSA. V shed 5 bases and J 4 bases; nucleotides not matched to a gene: 7. This CDR3 contains 14 residues. In DNA form, the CDR3 reads TGTGCCAGCAGCCGAGACAGGGTAGGCACTGAAGCTTTCTTT. It specifies CASSRDRVGTEAFF.

The CDR3 nucleotides are TGTGCCAGCAGGGGACTAGCGGGAGATTTCTACAATGAGCAGTTCTTC. Translating it yields CASRGLAGDFYNEQFF. This sequence joins TRBV28 and TRBJ2-1; 14 nucleotides line up with TRBD2. The V and J ends lost 6 bases and 3 bases, in that order; junction bases with no gene match: 4. The CDR3 is made up of 16 amino acids. Germline V gene lookup returns CDR1 MDHEN and CDR2 SYDVKM.

This chain uses TRBV6-1 with TRBJ2-1; D remains ambiguous. The CDR3 runs to 12 residues. Germline CDR1 and CDR2: MNHNS and SASEGT. V dropped 6 bases and J dropped 7 bases, with 10 bases sitting between them. The CDR3 DNA sequence: TGTGCCAGCAGCTCCGTCTCGAATGAGCAGTTCTTC. Its translation is CASSSVSNEQFF.

Only one count was recorded for this clone. The rearrangement links TRBV5-1 to TRBJ2-1, with D possibly TRBD2 on 6 matching bases. Trimming pared 2 bases from V and 2 bases from J, leaving 11 bases between. Germline lookup yields CDR1 SGHRS and CDR2 YFSETQ. The CDR3 consists of 15 residues. The chain's CDR3 is CASSFGGGPYNEQFF. As DNA, the CDR3 is TGCGCCAGCAGCTTCGGGGGAGGTCCCTACAATGAGCAGTTCTTC.

The chain has TRBV9 and TRBJ2-1, with 10 bases matching TRBD2. CDR3 length: 15 amino acids. V shed 4 bases, J shed 2 bases, and the junction held 3 bases outside the gene matches. CDR1 and CDR2 (germline): SGDLS, YYNGEE. Here the CDR3 reads CASSTTSGTYNEQFF. The CDR3 coding sequence is TGTGCCAGCAGCACCACTAGCGGGACCTACAATGAGCAGTTCTTC.

The rearrangement joins TRBV11-2 to TRBJ2-7, with unresolved D. V lost 5 bases to trimming and J lost 5 bases, with 13 bases between them. CDR3 size: 13 residues. CDR1 is SGHAT, CDR2 FQNNGV, per germline. CDR3 loop: CASSLLVWHEQYF. Written as DNA, the CDR3 is TGTGCCAGCAGCCTACTGGTTTGGCACGAGCAGTACTTC.

V is TRBV18 and J is TRBJ1-2, with D tentatively TRBD1 (6 bases). The V gene's germline CDR1 is KGHSH and CDR2 LQKENI. CDR3 length equals 13 residues. The ends were cut back, 5 bases at V and 9 bases at J, with 16 bases in the middle. For the CDR3, the DNA is TGTGCCAGCTCAACAACAGGGAGGGCAAGCTACACCTTC. This gives the protein CASSTTGRASYTF.

The DNA of the CDR3 is TGTGCCAGCAGTGAACAGACCCAAGAGACCCAGTACTTC. Translating it yields CASSEQTQETQYF. This rearrangement joins TRBV2 to TRBJ2-5, with unresolved D. The CDR3 covers 13 residues. CDR1 is SNHLY, CDR2 FYNNEI, per germline. V lost 2 bases and J 1 base, leaving 5 bases between the germline ends.

This clone was observed a few times. The rearrangement uses TRBV6-1 and TRBJ2-2; 10 bases align to TRBD2. V lost 4 bases and J lost 6; bases outside the gene matches: 8. This CDR3 has 16 residues. The germline V gene encodes CDR1 MNHNS and CDR2 SASEGT. The CDR3 bases are TGTGCCAGCAGTGCCCTACTAGCGGGACGCCCCGGGGAGCTGTTTTTT. It codes for CASSALLAGRPGELFF.

The table lists this clone with a count of one. This chain links TRBV9 with TRBJ1-5, with unresolved D. V gave up 0 bases and J gave up 2 bases, with 9 bases separating them. CDR1 is SGDLS, CDR2 YYNGEE, per germline. The CDR3 is 15 residues long. The CDR3 reads CASSVEGFRNQPQHF. CDR3 coding DNA: TGTGCCAGCAGCGTAGAAGGGTTTCGCAATCAGCCCCAGCATTTT.

This clone was picked up one time. The chain links TRBV6-5 to TRBJ2-7; D is uncertain. In germline, CDR1 is MNHEY, CDR2 SVGAGI. With 7 bases removed from V and 0 bases from J, the gap between germline ends came to 16 bases. This CDR3 comprises 15 residues. The CDR3 DNA is TGTGCCAGCAAATTTTCCACGGCATTCTCCTACGAGCAGTACTTC. This sequence encodes CASKFSTAFSYEQYF.

The chain uses TRBV5-1 and TRBJ2-5, with 12 bases identical to TRBD2. The CDR3 runs to 17 residues. The germline V gene has CDR1 SGHRS and CDR2 YFSETQ. The ends lost 0 bases at V and 3 bases at J; junction bases unmatched: 6. The CDR3 loop reads CASSLGTLAGGEETQYF. CDR3 DNA sequence: TGCGCCAGCAGCTTGGGAACTCTAGCGGGAGGGGAAGAGACCCAGTACTTC.

This CDR3 is CASSKQGIESGNTIYF. The CDR3 DNA is TGCGCCAGCAGCAAACAGGGTATAGAATCTGGAAACACCATATATTTT. This sequence joins TRBV5-1 and TRBJ1-3; D perhaps matches TRBD1 (6 bases). The CDR3 is 16 amino acids. The germline CDR1 and CDR2 sequences are SGHRS and YFSETQ. Trimming pared 4 bases from V and 1 base from J, leaving 15 bases between.

This clone is medium-sized within its sample. The V and J genes are TRBV27 and TRBJ2-7; D ambiguous. V lost 5 bases, J lost 2 bases, and 16 bases lay in between. This CDR3 spans 15 amino acids. Germline V lookup: CDR1 MNHEY, CDR2 SMNVEV (reference sequence). CDR3 amino acids: CASSRKGLGTYEQYF. The CDR3 coding sequence is TGTGCCAGCAGTCGTAAGGGTTTAGGAACCTACGAGCAGTACTTC.

Note on this clone: Other DNA sequences in the same sample also yield this CDR3. V gene TRBV28 combines with J gene TRBJ1-5, with D uncertain. Germline-derived CDR1 and CDR2 are MDHEN and SYDVKM. Trimming pared 2 bases from V and 0 bases from J, leaving 5 bases between. This CDR3 region has 14 residues. CDR3 in DNA: TGTGCCAGCAGTTTAGCAGGTAGCAATCAGCCCCAGCATTTT. This codes for CASSLAGSNQPQHF.

V and J are TRBV11-2 and TRBJ2-1; possible D gene TRBD2, 5 bases. V lost 5 bases and J lost 0, with 11 bases in between. Per the germline V gene, CDR1 is SGHAT and CDR2 is FQNNGV. This CDR3 is built from 15 residues. The DNA of the CDR3 is TGTGCCAGCAGCCGTAGCGCACGCTCCTACAATGAGCAGTTCTTC. This translates into CASSRSARSYNEQFF.

V is TRBV29-1 and J is TRBJ2-3; tentative D call: TRBD1 (5 bases). There are 13 residues in the CDR3. Germline CDR1 SQVTM, CDR2 ANQGSEA. CDR3 protein: CTIDTGSTDTQYF. CDR3 nucleotides: TGCACCATAGATACAGGCAGCACAGATACGCAGTATTTT.

This rearrangement joins TRBV6-1 to TRBJ1-5; tentatively, D is TRBD1 (6 bases). This CDR3 comprises 13 residues. Germline V gene data show CDR1 as MNHNS and CDR2 as SASEGT. With 6 bases removed from V and 9 bases from J, the gap between germline ends came to 15 bases. CDR3 region: CASRGGQVGPQHF. The CDR3 nucleotides are TGTGCCAGCAGGGGGGGGCAGGTTGGGCCCCAGCATTTT.

The V and J genes are TRBV9 and TRBJ2-4; D perhaps matches TRBD1 (7 bases). CDR3 length equals 18 residues. Germline-derived CDR1 and CDR2 are SGDLS and YYNGEE. Trimming stripped 4 bases from V and 0 bases from J, with 20 bases between. The chain's CDR3 is CASSNDRATSRAKNIQYF. CDR3 in DNA: TGTGCCAGCAGCAACGACAGGGCGACTAGTAGAGCCAAAAACATTCAGTACTTC.

The gene calls are TRBV6-1 and TRBJ1-2; D is uncertain. This CDR3 spans 13 amino acids. With 1 base removed from V and 8 bases from J, the gap between germline ends came to 11 bases. Per the germline V gene, CDR1 is MNHNS and CDR2 is SASEGT. In DNA, the CDR3 is TGTGCCAGCAGTGAAGTCGGGTCTCGGGGCTACACCTTC. Translation gives CASSEVGSRGYTF.

The genes are TRBV5-6 and TRBJ1-2; D call uncertain. The CDR3 extends over 15 amino acids. Germline V gene sequence: CDR1 SGHDT, CDR2 YYEEEE. The V gene lost 0 bases and the J gene lost 7 bases, with 16 bases spanning the gap. The CDR3 spells CASSLETNKGSGYTF. The DNA for the CDR3 is TGTGCCAGCAGCTTGGAGACAAATAAAGGGAGTGGCTACACCTTC.